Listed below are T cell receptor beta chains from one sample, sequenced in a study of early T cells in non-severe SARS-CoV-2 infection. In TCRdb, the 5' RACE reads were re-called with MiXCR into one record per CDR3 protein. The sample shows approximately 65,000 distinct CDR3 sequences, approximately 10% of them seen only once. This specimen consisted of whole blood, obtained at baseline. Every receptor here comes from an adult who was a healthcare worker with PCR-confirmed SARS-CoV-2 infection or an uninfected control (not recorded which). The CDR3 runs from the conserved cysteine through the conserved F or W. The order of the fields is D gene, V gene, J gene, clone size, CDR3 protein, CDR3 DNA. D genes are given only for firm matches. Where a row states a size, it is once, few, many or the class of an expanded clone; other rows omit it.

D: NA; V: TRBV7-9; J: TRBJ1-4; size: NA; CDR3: CASSLEGLSEKLFF; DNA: TGTGCCAGCAGCTTAGAGGGTCTATCTGAAAAACTGTTTTTT
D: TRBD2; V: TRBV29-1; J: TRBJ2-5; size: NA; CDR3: CSVYGGAGETQYF; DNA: TGCAGCGTTTACGGGGGGGCCGGAGAGACCCAGTACTTC
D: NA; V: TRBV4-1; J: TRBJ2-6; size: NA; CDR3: CASSHQDPGANVLTF; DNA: TGCGCCAGCAGCCATCAGGACCCTGGGGCCAACGTCCTGACTTTC
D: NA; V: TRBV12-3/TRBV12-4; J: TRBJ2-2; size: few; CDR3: CASSYSITGELFF; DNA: TGTGCCAGCAGTTACTCAATCACCGGGGAGCTGTTTTTT
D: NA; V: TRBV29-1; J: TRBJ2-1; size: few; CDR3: CSVTRGPDEQFF; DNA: TGCAGCGTTACGCGGGGCCCAGATGAGCAGTTCTTC
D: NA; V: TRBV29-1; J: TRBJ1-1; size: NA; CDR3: CSVGSGSEAFF; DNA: TGCAGCGTTGGCTCCGGGTCTGAAGCTTTCTTT
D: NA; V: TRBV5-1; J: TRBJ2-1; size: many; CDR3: CASSSRTYEQFF; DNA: TGCGCCAGCAGCTCACGGACTTACGAGCAGTTCTTC
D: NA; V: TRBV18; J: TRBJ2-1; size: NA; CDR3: CASSRGGTEGHNEQFF; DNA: TGTGCCAGCTCTCGGGGCGGGACAGAGGGCCACAATGAGCAGTTCTTC
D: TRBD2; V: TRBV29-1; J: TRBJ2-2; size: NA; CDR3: CSTSSGVNTGELFF; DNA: TGCAGCACGTCCAGCGGGGTGAACACCGGGGAGCTGTTTTTT
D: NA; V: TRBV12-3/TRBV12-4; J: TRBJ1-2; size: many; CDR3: CASSLAGRRGYTF; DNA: TGTGCCAGCAGTTTGGCGGGGAGGAGGGGCTACACCTTC
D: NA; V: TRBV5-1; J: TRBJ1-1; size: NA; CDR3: CASSLRGIAEAFF; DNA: TGCGCCAGCAGCTTAAGGGGTATCGCTGAAGCTTTCTTT
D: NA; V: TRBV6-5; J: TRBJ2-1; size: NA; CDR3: CASSYSPINYNEQFF; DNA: TGTGCCAGCAGTTACTCGCCCATTAACTACAATGAGCAGTTCTTC
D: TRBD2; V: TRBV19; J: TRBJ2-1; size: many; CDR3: CASSSSGGRSYNEQFF; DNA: TGTGCCAGTAGTTCTAGCGGGGGGAGGTCCTACAATGAGCAGTTCTTC
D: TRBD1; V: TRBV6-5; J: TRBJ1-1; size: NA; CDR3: CASSAMGQLNTEAFF; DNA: TGTGCCAGCAGCGCGATGGGACAGTTGAACACTGAAGCTTTCTTT
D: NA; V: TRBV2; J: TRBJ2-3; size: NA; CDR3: CASSVGMADTQYF; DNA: TGTGCCAGCAGCGTGGGGATGGCAGATACGCAGTATTTT
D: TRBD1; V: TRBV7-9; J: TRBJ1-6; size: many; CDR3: CASSSTGTGNRGSPLHF; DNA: TGTGCCAGCAGCTCTACCGGGACAGGGAATCGGGGTTCACCCCTCCACTTT
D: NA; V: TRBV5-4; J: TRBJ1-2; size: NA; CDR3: CASRSMNSGKLSNYGYTF; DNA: TGTGCCAGCAGATCCATGAACTCAGGGAAGTTGTCTAACTATGGCTACACCTTC
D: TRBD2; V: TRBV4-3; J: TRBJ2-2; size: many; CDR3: CASSQDYSGGAGTGELFF; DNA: TGCGCCAGCAGCCAAGATTATAGCGGGGGGGCCGGCACCGGGGAGCTGTTTTTT
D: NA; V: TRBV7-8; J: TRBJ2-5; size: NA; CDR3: CASSFNMARLGETQYF; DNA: TGTGCCAGCAGCTTCAACATGGCCCGGCTGGGGGAGACCCAGTACTTC
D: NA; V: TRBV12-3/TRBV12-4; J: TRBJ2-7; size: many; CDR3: CASSLNPGTAGEQYF; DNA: TGTGCCAGCAGTTTAAACCCCGGGACGGCGGGCGAGCAGTACTTC
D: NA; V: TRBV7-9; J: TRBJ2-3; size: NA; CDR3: CASSLKGVDTQYF; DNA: TGTGCCAGCAGCTTAAAAGGTGTGGATACGCAGTATTTT
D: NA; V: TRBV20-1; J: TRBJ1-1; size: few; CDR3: CSARDDQRGPEAFF; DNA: TGCAGTGCTAGAGATGATCAGAGGGGACCTGAAGCTTTCTTT
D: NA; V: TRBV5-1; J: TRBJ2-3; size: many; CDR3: CASSTLPSTDTQYF; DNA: TGCGCCAGCAGCACCCTACCCTCCACAGATACGCAGTATTTT
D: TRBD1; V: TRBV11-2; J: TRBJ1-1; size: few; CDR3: CASSPRDSPLKAFF; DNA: TGTGCCAGCAGCCCCCGGGACAGCCCCCTGAAAGCTTTCTTT
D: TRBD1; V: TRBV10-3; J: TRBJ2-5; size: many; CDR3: CAIKRGDRAQETQYF; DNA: TGTGCCATAAAAAGGGGGGACAGGGCGCAAGAGACCCAGTACTTC
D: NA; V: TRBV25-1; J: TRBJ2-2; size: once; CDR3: CASSETTYPNTGELFF; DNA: TGTGCCAGCAGTGAAACGACATATCCGAACACCGGGGAGCTGTTTTTT
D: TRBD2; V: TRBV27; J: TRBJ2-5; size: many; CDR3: CASSTQRAGSETQYF; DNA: TGTGCCAGCAGCACCCAAAGAGCGGGGAGTGAGACCCAGTACTTC
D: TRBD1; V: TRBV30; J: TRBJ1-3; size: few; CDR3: CAWRQTGGFSGNTIYF; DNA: TGTGCCTGGAGACAGACAGGGGGCTTCTCTGGAAACACCATATATTTT
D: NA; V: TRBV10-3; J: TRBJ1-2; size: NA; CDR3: CAISEWTETLYGYTF; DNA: TGTGCCATCAGTGAGTGGACAGAGACCCTCTATGGCTACACCTTC
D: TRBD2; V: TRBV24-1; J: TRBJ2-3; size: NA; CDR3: CATSTSGGITDTQYF; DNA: TGTGCCACCAGTACTAGCGGGGGCATCACAGATACGCAGTATTTT
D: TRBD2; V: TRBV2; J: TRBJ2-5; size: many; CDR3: CASKPSGGFQETQYF; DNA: TGTGCCAGCAAGCCTAGCGGGGGATTTCAAGAGACCCAGTACTTC
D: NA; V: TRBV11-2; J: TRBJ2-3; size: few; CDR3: CASSLEGADTQYF; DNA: TGTGCCAGCAGCTTAGAGGGAGCAGATACGCAGTATTTT
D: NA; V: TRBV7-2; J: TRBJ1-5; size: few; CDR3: CASSRRRALPQHF; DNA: TGTGCCAGCAGCCGGCGGCGGGCACTGCCCCAGCATTTT
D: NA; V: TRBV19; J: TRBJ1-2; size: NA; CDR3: CASRALQDYGYTF; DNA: TGTGCCAGTAGGGCCCTACAGGACTATGGCTACACCTTC
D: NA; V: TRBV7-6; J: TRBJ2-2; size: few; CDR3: CASSFQGGTGELFF; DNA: TGTGCCAGCAGCTTCCAGGGTGGCACCGGGGAGCTGTTTTTT
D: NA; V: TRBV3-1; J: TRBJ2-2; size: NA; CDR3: CASSPWTDLGTGELFF; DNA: TGTGCCAGCAGCCCTTGGACGGATTTGGGGACCGGGGAGCTGTTTTTT
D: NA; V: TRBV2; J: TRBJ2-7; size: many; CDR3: CASSEGPGEQYF; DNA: TGTGCCAGCAGTGAGGGGCCGGGGGAGCAGTACTTC
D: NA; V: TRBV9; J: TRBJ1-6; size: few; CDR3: CASSVEDLYNSPLHF; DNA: TGTGCCAGCAGCGTAGAGGACCTCTATAATTCACCCCTCCACTTT
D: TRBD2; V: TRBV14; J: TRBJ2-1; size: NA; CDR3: CASRPSGGASHNEQFF; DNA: TGTGCCAGCAGACCCAGCGGGGGGGCCTCCCACAATGAGCAGTTCTTC
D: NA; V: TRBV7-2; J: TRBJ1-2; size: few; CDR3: CASSLAPGIANYGYTF; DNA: TGTGCCAGCAGCTTAGCGCCGGGGATTGCTAACTATGGCTACACCTTC